This T cell receptor (beta chain) is drawn from a study of beta chain features in type 1 diabetes. Study overall: No age, gender or cell yield differences were seen between patients and healthy donors. General study points: At VDJ recombination sites, type 1 diabetes patients had fewer insertions and more deleted nucleotides.

As regards this clone: What it recognizes is unknown.

On average, the one heparinised blood draw given by each donor was roughly 100 mL. As every portion of the isolated RNA was reverse transcribed, the sequencing read expressed TCRB transcripts. Sequencing was performed with immunoSEQ multiplex PCR; in TCRdb, only in-frame clones are kept and a portion is missing. The sample has about 900,000 clones; roughly 15% are singletons. The specimen sequenced was naive CD4+ T cells from blood. This TCR came from a woman younger than 35 in good health.

The CDR3 DNA reads TGTGCCAGCAGCTTAGGGATGGCGCTAAGGGGACGAAACAATGAGCAGTTCTTC. Encoded protein: CASSLGMALRGRNNEQFF. The chain has TRBV7-9 and TRBJ2-1, with D perhaps given as TRBD1 or TRBD2 (5 bases each). This CDR3 contains 18 residues. V was trimmed by 1 base and J by 5 bases, leaving 21 bases between them. Germline CDR1 reads SEHNR; CDR2 reads FQNEAQ (reference sequence).